The 14 T cell receptor beta chains below all came from one sample that was sequenced in a study of OX40 agonist ivuxolimab in advanced cancers. Library generation was performed with the immunoSEQ multiplex PCR assay. This is the immuneACCESS table as TCRdb keeps it, with only in-frame sequences that have V and J called. A part of the clones is gone; compared with another copy, unresolved V genes explain less than half, and the rest is unexplained. Counted in this sample were about 80,000 clones; approximately 95% of them appeared once. The ten largest make up approximately 0.32% of the sample. The material sequenced was CD4+ or CD8+ T cells sorted from blood, taken in a trial of the OX40 agonist ivuxolimab. The receptors come from an adult with an advanced solid tumor such as melanoma, head and neck, liver or kidney cancer.

The rearrangement uses TRBV30 and TRBJ2-5; no reliable D call. This CDR3 contains 13 residues. V shed 3 bases and J shed 4 bases, with 12 bases lying between them. The germline V gene has CDR1 GTSNPN and CDR2 SVGIG (reference sequence). In DNA form, the CDR3 reads TGTGCCTGGAGCTCTGGGCTTGGAGAGACCCAGTACTTC. This encodes CAWSSGLGETQYF. Full variable domain (rest looked up from reference TRBV30 and TRBJ2-5): SQTIHQWPATLVQPVGSPLSLECTVEGTSNPNLYWYRQAAGRGLQLLFYSVGIGQISSEVPQNLSASRPQDRQFILSSKKLLLSDSGFYLCAWSSGLGETQYFGPGTRLLVL.

The chain links TRBV27 to TRBJ1-2, with D perhaps matching TRBD1 (5 bases). The CDR3 covers 17 residues. Germline V lookup: CDR1 MNHEY, CDR2 SMNVEV (reference sequence). V lost 6 bases to trimming and J lost 0 bases, with 20 bases between them. The CDR3 loop reads CASRWTHWGDANYGYTF. CDR3 nucleotides: TGTGCCAGCAGGTGGACACACTGGGGTGATGCTAACTATGGCTACACCTTC.

The J gene is TRBJ2-3, the V gene TRBV18; 8 positions match TRBD2. Germline V gene data show CDR1 as KGHSH and CDR2 as LQKENI. Trimming removed 3 bases from V and 2 bases from J; junction bases left unmatched: 7. The CDR3 is 16 residues long. As DNA, the CDR3 is TGTGCCAGCTCACCCTTTAAGCGGGAGATCACAGATACGCAGTATTTT. Its protein is CASSPFKREITDTQYF.

This chain connects TRBV4-3 to TRBJ2-1, with D hard to call. The CDR3 is 12 residues long. Germline V gene lookup returns CDR1 LGHNA and CDR2 YSLEER. Trimming removed 4 bases from V and 5 bases from J, with 6 bases in between. CDR3 sequence: CASSRGHNEQFF. The CDR3 coding sequence is TGCGCCAGCAGCCGGGGTCACAATGAGCAGTTCTTC.

The chain links TRBV2 to TRBJ2-3; possibly TRBD1 for D (5 bases). In germline, CDR1 is SNHLY, CDR2 FYNNEI. The CDR3 has 14 amino acids. Trimming cost V 7 bases and J 2 bases, with 13 bases left between them. The CDR3 reads CASKERQNTDTQYF. The CDR3 DNA follows: TGTGCCAGCAAGGAAAGACAGAACACAGATACGCAGTATTTT. The whole variable domain, filled in from reference TRBV2 and TRBJ2-3, reads EPEVTQTPSHQVTQMGQEVILRCVPISNHLYFYWYRQILGQKVEFLVSFYNNEISEKSEIFDDQFSVERPDGSNFTLKIRSTKLEDSAMYFCASKERQNTDTQYFGPGTRLTVL.

The chain couples TRBV6-1 to TRBJ1-1; no reliable D call. In germline, CDR1 is MNHNS, CDR2 SASEGT. This CDR3 spans 13 amino acids. With 7 bases removed from V and 3 bases from J, the gap between germline ends came to 12 bases. CDR3 DNA sequence: TGTGCCAGCAATTTCGGCGAGCACACTGAAGCTTTCTTT. Translating it yields CASNFGEHTEAFF.

The chain recombines TRBV15 with TRBJ1-2, with 8 bases lining up with TRBD1. Unmatched junction bases numbered 11, after V lost 3 bases and J lost 5 bases. CDR1 LNHNV and CDR2 YYDKDF come from the germline V gene (reference sequence). The CDR3 length is 16 residues. The CDR3 nucleotides are TGTGCCACCAGCAGGGACAGGGCTAATTTTGGGTATGGCTACACCTTC. It specifies CATSRDRANFGYGYTF.

J is TRBJ1-4 and V is TRBV28; TRBD1 matches 8 bases. Germline V gene data show CDR1 as MDHEN and CDR2 as SYDVKM. The CDR3 extends over 15 amino acids. V gave up 5 bases and J gave up 8 bases; unmatched junction bases: 10. The chain's CDR3 is CASSPPGRGREKLFF. The CDR3 DNA follows: TGTGCCAGCAGTCCCCCCGGCAGGGGGCGCGAAAAACTGTTTTTT.

The CDR3: CASSKLAGRATVEQFF. CDR3 nucleotides: TGTGCCAGCAGCAAGCTAGCGGGGAGGGCAACAGTTGAGCAGTTCTTC. The V gene is TRBV21-1, the J gene TRBJ2-1; no check of the table's D call, TRBD2, against the DNA was made. TRBV21-1 is designated a pseudogene. The CDR3 covers 16 residues.

The genes are TRBV9 and TRBJ2-2; TRBD2 matches 13 bases. The CDR3 is made up of 16 amino acids. V gave up 3 bases and J gave up 5 bases; unmatched junction bases: 4. The V gene's germline CDR1 is SGDLS and CDR2 YYNGEE. This CDR3 is CASSAGLAGETGELFF. The CDR3 DNA sequence: TGTGCCAGCAGCGCAGGACTAGCGGGGGAAACCGGGGAGCTGTTTTTT.

A single count supports this clone. V usage is TRBV7-2 and J usage is TRBJ1-6; D unresolved. The CDR3 sequence is 15 residues long. V was trimmed by 5 bases and J by 7 bases, leaving 15 bases between them. The germline gives CDR1 SGHTA, CDR2 FQGNSA. The DNA for the CDR3 is TGTGCCAGCAGCCAAAATAGTCCGGGGAATTCACCCCTCCACTTT. This sequence encodes CASSQNSPGNSPLHF. Full variable domain (outside the CDR3, taken from reference TRBV7-2 and TRBJ1-6): GAGVSQSPSNKVTEKGKDVELRCDPISGHTALYWYRQSLGQGLEFLIYFQGNSAPDKSGLPSDRFSAERTGGSVSTLTIQRTQQEDSAVYLCASSQNSPGNSPLHFGNGTRLTVT.

This clone was detected only a few times. The chain couples TRBV7-9 to TRBJ2-7, with D perhaps TRBD2 (6 bases). Trimming removed 6 bases from V and 5 bases from J, with 14 bases in between. In germline, CDR1 is SEHNR, CDR2 FQNEAQ (reference sequence). The CDR3 consists of 13 residues. The CDR3 region has the DNA TGTGCCAGCAGTCCAAGGACGGGAGACGAGCAGTACTTC. It codes for CASSPRTGDEQYF.

The chain recombines TRBV5-6 with TRBJ2-5, with 11 bases that match TRBD2. This CDR3 spans 18 amino acids. CDR1 SGHDT and CDR2 YYEEEE come from the germline V gene. V trimming: 1 base; J trimming: 4 bases; junction bases outside the gene matches: 12. The CDR3 reads CASSLFGTSGSQGETQYF. The CDR3 DNA reads as TGTGCCAGCAGCTTGTTTGGGACTAGCGGCTCCCAGGGAGAGACCCAGTACTTC.

V is TRBV15 and J is TRBJ1-4; D is uncertain. Germline values: CDR1 LNHNV, CDR2 YYDKDF (reference sequence). This CDR3 comprises 14 residues. V was shortened by 2 bases and J by 5 bases, with 9 bases between the two germline ends. Here the CDR3 reads CATSRSRTNEKLFF. For the CDR3, the DNA is TGTGCCACCAGCAGATCCCGGACCAATGAAAAACTGTTTTTT.